This TCR beta chain was sequenced in a study of regulatory T cells. General study results and limits: In CD3G-deficient patients, conventional CD4+ T cells were enriched for hydrophobic CDR3 residues at positions 6 and 7.

The CDR3 runs 15 residues. Germline assignment: CDR1 MDHEN and CDR2 SYDVKM. Germline trimming cut 5 bases from V and 5 bases from J; bases unmatched to any gene: 7. Primers: 52 TRBV forward and 13 TRBJ reverse. The repertoire was sequenced with immunoSEQ multiplex PCR; TCRdb's copy has only in-frame clones and lacks some. The data contain about 29,000 clones, 85% to 95% of them singletons. Notes on this clone: Its target is unknown.

Every patient with CD3G deficiency had evidence of autoimmunity. Sorting split CD4+ cells into CD25-high CD127-low Tregs and CD25-low CD127-high conventional T cells. The sequenced sample consisted of conventional CD4+ T cells sorted from blood. The rearrangement uses TRBV28 and TRBJ2-7; 12 bases fit TRBD1. This receptor was taken from a person aged 18 to 30 with CD3G deficiency. In DNA, the CDR3 is TGTGCCAGCAGTACCTCGGGACAGGGGGCCCACGAGCAGTACTTC. It is translated as CASSTSGQGAHEQYF.